This T cell receptor beta chain was retrieved from a study of blood T cell repertoires in COVID-19. Study-wide background: T cells, B-cell-depleted T cells, or PBMCs provided the cDNA or gDNA that served as material.

This CDR3 region has 14 residues. The junction had 5 bases not matched to a gene; V was cut back by 4 bases and J by 5 bases. Germline V gene lookup returns CDR1 SGHRS and CDR2 YFSETQ. This table comes from immunoSEQ multiplex PCR, and its TCRdb copy is limited to in-frame clones, with some not included. The sample holds approximately 210,000 clones, over 75% seen once. This clone showed up just a few times. J is TRBJ1-2 and V is TRBV5-1; 10 nucleotides agree with TRBD1. The clonotype originates from a woman aged 40 to 50 with acute or convalescent COVID-19. Input material: peripheral blood. CDR3 amino acids: CASSTTGQGYGYTF. The CDR3 DNA is TGCGCCAGCAGCACAACGGGACAGGGGTATGGCTACACCTTC.